These 18 T cell receptor beta chains came from one sample sequenced in a study of early T cells in non-severe SARS-CoV-2 infection. Each CDR3 protein gets one entry after TCRdb re-called the 5' RACE reads with MiXCR. Among 55,000 to 75,000 distinct CDR3 sequences listed, approximately 12% were seen once. The sequenced sample consisted of whole blood. The receptors originated from an adult who was a healthcare worker with PCR-confirmed SARS-CoV-2 infection or an uninfected control (not recorded which).

The V gene is TRBV12-3 or TRBV12-4, the J gene TRBJ1-2; TRBD1 is a possible D gene (5 bases). The ends were cut back, 3 bases at V and 8 bases at J, with 13 bases in the middle. The CDR3 runs 13 residues. DNA for the CDR3: TGTGCCAGCAGTTTTGGGTTGGGGGACGGCTACACCTTC. The encoded protein is CASSFGLGDGYTF.

This clonotype was seen repeatedly, ten times or more. This rearrangement joins TRBV20-1 to TRBJ2-3; D is perhaps TRBD1 (6 bases). Trimming left V 6 bases short and J 6 bases short, with 22 bases between. The CDR3 consists of 15 residues. Per germline, CDR1 DFQATT and CDR2 SNEGSKA (reference sequence). CDR3 sequence: CSATRTEGWGDTQYF. CDR3 sequence (DNA): TGCAGTGCCACGCGGACAGAGGGTTGGGGGGATACGCAGTATTTT.

This clonotype has ten or more counts. The chain uses TRBV7-2 and TRBJ2-1; no clear D gene. The V gene's germline CDR1 is SGHTA and CDR2 FQGNSA. Trimming shortened V by 8 bases and J by 5 bases, and 7 bases separated the two germline ends. The CDR3 totals 11 residues. CDR3: CASLGNNEQFF. For the CDR3, the DNA is TGTGCCAGCTTGGGGAACAATGAGCAGTTCTTC.

Ten or more counts support this clonotype. This chain links TRBV18 with TRBJ2-5, with 8 bases that match TRBD2. Unmatched junction bases numbered 7, after V lost 3 bases and J lost 1 base. CDR3 length equals 16 residues. Germline CDR1 reads KGHSH; CDR2 reads LQKENI. CDR3 region: CASSPGLVLVQETQYF. The CDR3 DNA sequence: TGTGCCAGCTCACCGGGACTAGTTTTGGTCCAAGAGACCCAGTACTTC.

The gene calls are TRBV27 and TRBJ1-1, with D possibly TRBD1 on 6 matching bases. Between the trimmed V and J ends, which lost 6 bases and 8 bases, there was a span of 10 bases. From germline, CDR1 is MNHEY and CDR2 SMNVEV (reference sequence). CDR3 length equals 11 residues. In DNA, the CDR3 is TGTGCCAGCAGCGGGGGGGCAGAAGCTTTCTTT. Amino acid sequence: CASSGGAEAFF.

In this sample, this clonotype turned up a few times. This chain uses TRBV11-2 with TRBJ2-3; the match to TRBD2 covers 12 bases. The V segment lost 4 bases and the J segment 6 bases; nucleotides outside the gene matches: 8. Germline V gene sequence: CDR1 SGHAT, CDR2 FQNNGV. The CDR3 extends over 16 amino acids. The CDR3 DNA reads as TGTGCCAGCAGCTCCTCTCTAGCGGGGGGGCAGGATACGCAGTATTTT. This encodes CASSSSLAGGQDTQYF.

V is TRBV2 and J is TRBJ2-1; the D gene is possibly TRBD2 (5 bases). The CDR3 has 13 residues. Per germline, CDR1 SNHLY and CDR2 FYNNEI. V lost 7 bases, J lost 9 bases, and 16 bases lay in between. In DNA, the CDR3 is TGTGCCAGCAAAGTTGGCTTTGGAGGTGAGCAGTTCTTC. The encoded protein is CASKVGFGGEQFF.

This clonotype was counted a few times. This sequence joins TRBV20-1 and TRBJ2-5; 14 bases align to TRBD2. CDR3 size: 19 residues. The ends lost 0 bases at V and 0 bases at J; junction bases unmatched: 9. Germline-derived CDR1 and CDR2 are DFQATT and SNEGSKA (reference sequence). The CDR3 DNA follows: TGCAGTGCTAGAGACGAGGGGACTAGCGGGGGAACGTACCAAGAGACCCAGTACTTC. It codes for CSARDEGTSGGTYQETQYF.

The rearrangement joins TRBV12-3 or TRBV12-4 to TRBJ2-3; D unclear. The CDR3 covers 13 residues. V was shortened by 5 bases and J by 6 bases, with 12 bases between the two germline ends. CDR3 nucleotide sequence: TGTGCCAGCAGTCCGTTCACGTGGGATACGCAGTATTTT. This codes for CASSPFTWDTQYF.

The CDR3, as DNA: TGTGCCAGCAGTCCCCTTGGGGATGGAAACACCATATATTTT. It codes for CASSPLGDGNTIYF. The chain employs TRBV12-3 or TRBV12-4 and TRBJ1-3; no clear D gene. The CDR3 covers 14 residues. V was clipped by 5 bases and J by 3 bases, with 11 bases between them.

The chain uses TRBV7-2 and TRBJ2-1; D is unclear. The CDR3 totals 11 residues. CDR1 SGHTA and CDR2 FQGNSA come from the germline V gene. Trimming removed 9 bases from V and 7 bases from J, with 10 bases in between. This CDR3 is CARRGINEQFF. CDR3 DNA sequence: TGTGCCAGACGTGGGATAAATGAGCAGTTCTTC.

This clonotype showed up just a few times. The chain combines TRBV20-1 with TRBJ2-5, with 8 nucleotides matching TRBD2. The CDR3 has 14 residues. Trimming at V came to 3 bases and at J to 1 base, leaving 4 bases not matched to a gene. Per the germline V gene, CDR1 is DFQATT and CDR2 is SNEGSKA (reference sequence). The CDR3 DNA reads as TGCAGTGCTAGCGGGGGGGCAATCCAAGAGACCCAGTACTTC. Translation gives CSASGGAIQETQYF.

This clonotype came up a few times. The V and J genes are TRBV5-4 and TRBJ2-5; TRBD1 aligns across 8 bases. V was pared by 4 bases and J by 2 bases, with 10 bases of the junction left unmatched. In germline, CDR1 is SGHNT, CDR2 YYREEE (reference sequence). This CDR3 comprises 16 residues. The CDR3 DNA reads TGTGCCAGCAGCGACTTCTACAGGGGGGATCAAGAGACCCAGTACTTC. This gives the protein CASSDFYRGDQETQYF. Variable domain in full (rest from reference TRBV5-4 and TRBJ2-5): ETGVTQSPTHLIKTRGQQVTLRCSSQSGHNTVSWYQQALGQGPQFIFQYYREEENGRGNFPPRFSGLQFPNYSSELNVNALELDDSALYLCASSDFYRGDQETQYFGPGTRLLVL.

This clonotype has more than one count but fewer than ten. The chain couples TRBV7-6 to TRBJ2-7; TRBD1 matches 7 bases. This CDR3 is 12 amino acids long. After removal of 5 bases from V and 6 bases from J, the junction contained 4 bases not matched to a gene. Germline CDR1 and CDR2: SGHVS and FNYEAQ. The CDR3 reads CASSPNRGEQYF. CDR3 sequence (DNA): TGTGCCAGCAGCCCGAACAGGGGCGAGCAGTACTTC.

This chain joins TRBV5-8 and TRBJ1-6; 9 positions agree with TRBD1. This CDR3 has 13 amino acids. Germline assignment: CDR1 SGHTS and CDR2 YDEGEE. Trimming took 4 bases from V and 9 from J; bases not matched to a gene: 2. In DNA form, the CDR3 reads TGTGCCAGCAGCACGGACAGGGGTTCACCCCTCCACTTT. Protein: CASSTDRGSPLHF. The full variable domain, with the rest looked up from reference TRBV5-8 and TRBJ1-6, is EAGVTQSPTHLIKTRGQQATLRCSPISGHTSVYWYQQALGLGLQFLLWYDEGEERNRGNFPPRFSGRQFPNYSSELNVNALELEDSALYLCASSTDRGSPLHFGNGTRLTVT.

V usage is TRBV9 and J usage is TRBJ1-2, with D maybe TRBD1 (6 bases). V was pared by 4 bases and J by 4 bases, with 20 bases between. CDR1 and CDR2 (germline): SGDLS, YYNGEE. The CDR3 contains 16 residues. The CDR3 reads CASSPTMTSGVYGYTF. CDR3 DNA: TGTGCCAGCAGCCCCACCATGACATCAGGGGTCTATGGCTACACCTTC.

This clonotype was recorded a few times. The CDR3, as DNA: TGTGCCAGCAGCCAAGATGCAGGAGCTGCCAAAAACATTCAGTACTTC. It encodes CASSQDAGAAKNIQYF. The rearrangement uses TRBV3-1 and TRBJ2-4; no clear D gene. This CDR3 has 16 residues. Germline V CDR1 and CDR2: LGHDT, YNNKEL (reference sequence). Trimming took off 0 bases at V and 1 base at J, with 10 bases between the two ends.

This chain uses TRBV7-2 with TRBJ2-3; TRBD1 aligns across 9 bases. The length of the CDR3 is 17 residues. With 5 bases clipped from V and 4 bases from J, the junction kept 13 bases outside the gene matches. Germline loops: CDR1 SGHTA, CDR2 FQGNSA. The CDR3 region is CASSPLHTGGAADTQYF. The CDR3 bases are TGTGCCAGCAGCCCCCTTCATACAGGGGGCGCGGCAGATACGCAGTATTTT.